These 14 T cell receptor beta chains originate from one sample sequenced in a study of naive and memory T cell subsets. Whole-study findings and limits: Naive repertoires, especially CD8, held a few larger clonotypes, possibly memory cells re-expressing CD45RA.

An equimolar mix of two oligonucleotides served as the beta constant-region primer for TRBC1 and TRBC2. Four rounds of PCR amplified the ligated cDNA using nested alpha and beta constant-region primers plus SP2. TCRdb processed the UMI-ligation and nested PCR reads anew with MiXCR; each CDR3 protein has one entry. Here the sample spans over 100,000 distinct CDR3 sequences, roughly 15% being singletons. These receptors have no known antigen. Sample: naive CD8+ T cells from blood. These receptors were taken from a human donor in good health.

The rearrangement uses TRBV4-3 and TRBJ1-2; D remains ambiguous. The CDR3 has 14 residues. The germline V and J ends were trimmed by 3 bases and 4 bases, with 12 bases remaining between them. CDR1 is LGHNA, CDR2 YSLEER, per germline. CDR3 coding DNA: TGCGCCAGCAGCCAGGGGTCGGCCGTCTATGGCTACACCTTC. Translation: CASSQGSAVYGYTF.

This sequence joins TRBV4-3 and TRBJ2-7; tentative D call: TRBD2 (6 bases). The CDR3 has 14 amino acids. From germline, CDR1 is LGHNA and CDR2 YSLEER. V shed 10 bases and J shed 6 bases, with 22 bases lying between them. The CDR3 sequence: CATSVGGTLGEQYF. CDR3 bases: TGCGCCACCTCCGTCGGCGGGACCTTGGGCGAGCAGTACTTC.

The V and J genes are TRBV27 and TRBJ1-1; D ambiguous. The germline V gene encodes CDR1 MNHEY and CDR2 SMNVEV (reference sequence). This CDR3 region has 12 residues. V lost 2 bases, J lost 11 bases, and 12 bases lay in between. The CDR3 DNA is TGTGCCAGCAGTTTACCTGGAGGATCGGCTTTCTTT. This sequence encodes CASSLPGGSAFF.

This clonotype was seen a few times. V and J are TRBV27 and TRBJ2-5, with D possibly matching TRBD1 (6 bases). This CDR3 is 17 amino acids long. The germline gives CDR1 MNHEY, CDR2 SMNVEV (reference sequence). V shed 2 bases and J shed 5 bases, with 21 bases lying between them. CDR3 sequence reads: CASSLRHPTGSWETQYF. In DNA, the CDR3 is TGTGCCAGCAGTTTAAGGCACCCAACAGGGAGCTGGGAGACCCAGTACTTC.

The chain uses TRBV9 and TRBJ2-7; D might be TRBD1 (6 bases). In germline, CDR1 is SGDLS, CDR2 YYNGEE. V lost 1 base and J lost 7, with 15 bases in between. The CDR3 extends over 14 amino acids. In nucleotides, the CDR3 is TGTGCCAGCAGCGTAACAGGGATTTCGGGGGAGCAGTACTTC. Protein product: CASSVTGISGEQYF. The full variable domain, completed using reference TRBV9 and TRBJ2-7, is DSGVTQTPKHLITATGQRVTLRCSPRSGDLSVYWYQQSLDQGLQFLIQYYNGEERAKGNILERFSAQQFPDLHSELNLSSLELGDSALYFCASSVTGISGEQYFGPGTRLTVT.

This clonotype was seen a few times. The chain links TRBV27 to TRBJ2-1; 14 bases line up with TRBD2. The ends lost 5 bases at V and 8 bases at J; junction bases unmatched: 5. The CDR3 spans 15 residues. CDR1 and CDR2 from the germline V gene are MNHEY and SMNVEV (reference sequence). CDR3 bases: TGTGCCAGCAGTCCAGGGACTAGCGGGAGTGATGAGCAGTTCTTC. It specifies CASSPGTSGSDEQFF.

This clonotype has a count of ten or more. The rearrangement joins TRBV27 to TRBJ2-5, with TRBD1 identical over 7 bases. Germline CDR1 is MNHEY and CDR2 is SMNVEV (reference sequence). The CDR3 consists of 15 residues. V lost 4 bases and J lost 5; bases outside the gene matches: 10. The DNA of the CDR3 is TGTGCCAGCAGTTCGACAGGGTCAGTTAGGGAGACCCAGTACTTC. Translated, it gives CASSSTGSVRETQYF.

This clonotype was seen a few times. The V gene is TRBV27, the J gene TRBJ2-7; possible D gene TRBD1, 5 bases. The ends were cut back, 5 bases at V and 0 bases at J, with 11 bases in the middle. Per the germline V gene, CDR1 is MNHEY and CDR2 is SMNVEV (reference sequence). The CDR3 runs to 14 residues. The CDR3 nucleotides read TGTGCCAGCAGTCCTTCCGACAGCTCCTACGAGCAGTACTTC. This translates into CASSPSDSSYEQYF.

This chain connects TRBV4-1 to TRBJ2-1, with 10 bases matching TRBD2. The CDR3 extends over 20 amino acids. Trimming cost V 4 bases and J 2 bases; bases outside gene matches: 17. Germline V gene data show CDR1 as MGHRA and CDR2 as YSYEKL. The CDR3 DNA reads TGCGCCAGCAGCCCCAAGGCGGGAGCGGGAGGGCACCCTCCCTACAATGAGCAGTTCTTC. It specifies CASSPKAGAGGHPPYNEQFF.

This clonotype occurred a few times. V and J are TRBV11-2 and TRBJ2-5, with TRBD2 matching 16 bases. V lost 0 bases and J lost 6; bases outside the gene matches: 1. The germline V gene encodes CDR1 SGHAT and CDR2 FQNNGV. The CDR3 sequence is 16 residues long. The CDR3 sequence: CASSLEGLAGGQTQYF. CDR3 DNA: TGTGCCAGCAGCTTAGAGGGACTAGCGGGGGGGCAGACCCAGTACTTC. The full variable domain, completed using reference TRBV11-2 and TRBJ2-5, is EAGVAQSPRYKIIEKRQSVAFWCNPISGHATLYWYQQILGQGPKLLIQFQNNGVVDDSQLPKDRFSAERLKGVDSTLKIQPAKLEDSAVYLCASSLEGLAGGQTQYFGPGTRLLVL.

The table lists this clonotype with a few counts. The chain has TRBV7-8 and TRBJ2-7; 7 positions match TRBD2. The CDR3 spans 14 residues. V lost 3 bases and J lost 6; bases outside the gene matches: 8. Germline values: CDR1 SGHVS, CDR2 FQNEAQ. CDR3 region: CASSLTSSLFEQYF. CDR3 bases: TGTGCCAGCAGCTTGACTAGCAGTTTGTTCGAGCAGTACTTC.

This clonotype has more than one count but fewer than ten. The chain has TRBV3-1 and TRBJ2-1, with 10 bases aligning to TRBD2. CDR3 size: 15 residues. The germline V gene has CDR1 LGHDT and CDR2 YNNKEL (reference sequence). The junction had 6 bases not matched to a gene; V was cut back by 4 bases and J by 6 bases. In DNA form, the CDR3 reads TGTGCCAGCAGCCTCGGACTAGCGGAGCCCAATGAGCAGTTCTTC. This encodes CASSLGLAEPNEQFF.

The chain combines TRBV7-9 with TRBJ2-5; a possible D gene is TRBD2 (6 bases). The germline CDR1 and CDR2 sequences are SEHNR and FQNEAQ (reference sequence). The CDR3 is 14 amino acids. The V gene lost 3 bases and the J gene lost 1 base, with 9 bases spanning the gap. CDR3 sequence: CASSFGGSQETQYF. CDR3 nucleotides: TGTGCCAGCAGCTTCGGGGGAAGCCAAGAGACCCAGTACTTC.

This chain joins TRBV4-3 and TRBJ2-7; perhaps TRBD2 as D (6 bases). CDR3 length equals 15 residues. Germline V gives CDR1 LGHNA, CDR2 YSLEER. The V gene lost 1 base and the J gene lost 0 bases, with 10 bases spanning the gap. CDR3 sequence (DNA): TGCGCCAGCAGCCAAGGTCAGGAGGGCTCCTACGAGCAGTACTTC. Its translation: CASSQGQEGSYEQYF.